The 23 T cell receptor beta chains given below trace back to one sample, sequenced in a study of blood T cells in healthy people across ages. A J-beta primer mix and a sample-barcoded 5' primer were used in a second PCR of about 7 to 11 cycles. TCRdb used MiXCR to reprocess the 5' RACE reads, holding one entry per CDR3 protein. The sample yields about 670,000 distinct CDR3 sequences, roughly half seen once. The sample was blood. These receptors originate from a woman of 80 years or more in good health.

The chain combines TRBV7-2 with TRBJ1-2; no clear D. The CDR3 sequence is 14 residues long. Trimming stripped 4 bases from V and 0 bases from J, with 9 bases between. Germline V gene lookup returns CDR1 SGHTA and CDR2 FQGNSA. The CDR3 reads CASSSKSTNYGYTF. DNA for the CDR3: TGTGCCAGCAGCTCGAAGAGTACTAACTATGGCTACACCTTC. The whole variable domain, filled in from reference TRBV7-2 and TRBJ1-2, reads GAGVSQSPSNKVTEKGKDVELRCDPISGHTALYWYRQSLGQGLEFLIYFQGNSAPDKSGLPSDRFSAERTGGSVSTLTIQRTQQEDSAVYLCASSSKSTNYGYTFGSGTRLTVV.

The V and J genes are TRBV7-3 and TRBJ2-5; D is unclear. V gave up 3 bases and J gave up 1 base, with 6 bases separating them. The CDR3 length is 13 residues. Germline CDR1 reads SGHTA; CDR2 reads FQGTGA. The CDR3 DNA is TGTGCCAGCAGCTTCTTCGTCCAAGAGACCCAGTACTTC. Its translation: CASSFFVQETQYF.

The chain joins TRBV27 to TRBJ2-7, with 10 bases fitting TRBD2. CDR1 and CDR2 from the germline V gene are MNHEY and SMNVEV (reference sequence). Trimming took 5 bases from V and 7 from J; bases not matched to a gene: 17. CDR3 length: 17 amino acids. The DNA of the CDR3 is TGTGCCAGCAGTCCATCCCAGCGGGGGGGATCGTTCGGGGAGCAGTACTTC. Protein product: CASSPSQRGGSFGEQYF.

The rearrangement uses TRBV29-1 and TRBJ2-1; 8 nucleotides align to TRBD1. CDR3 size: 12 residues. With V trimmed by 7 bases and J by 7 bases, 6 bases remained unmatched. In germline, CDR1 is SQVTM, CDR2 ANQGSEA. CDR3 in DNA: TGCAGCGAACGGACAGGGTTAAATGAGCAGTTCTTC. This gives the protein CSERTGLNEQFF.

The chain links TRBV21-1 to TRBJ1-2. TRBV21-1 has pseudogene status. The CDR3 contains 16 residues. The CDR3 DNA reads TGTGCCAGCAGCAAAGTTCGGACGGAAGGACGGTATGGCTACACCTTC. This translates into CASSKVRTEGRYGYTF.

This clonotype was seen a handful of times. Just one base apart from a much larger clone, this may be a read error. This rearrangement joins TRBV6-2 or TRBV6-3 to TRBJ2-4, with a tentative D call TRBD2 (6 bases). The CDR3 is 14 amino acids. Trimming removed 5 bases from V and 3 bases from J, with 11 bases in between. Per the germline V gene, CDR1 is MNHEY and CDR2 is SVGEGT. The CDR3 is CASSGGFGKNIQYF. CDR3 sequence (DNA): TGTGCCAGCAGTGGGGGGTTCGGCAAAAACATTCAGTACTTC.

The chain has TRBV2 and TRBJ2-7, with 7 bases that match TRBD1. With V trimmed by 7 bases and J by 0 bases, 9 bases remained unmatched. CDR1 SNHLY and CDR2 FYNNEI come from the germline V gene. The CDR3 loop spans 15 amino acids. The CDR3 bases are TGTGCCAGCACCGACTCCCACAGGGGCTCCTACGAGCAGTACTTC. It yields the protein CASTDSHRGSYEQYF.

This rearrangement joins TRBV11-1 to TRBJ2-1, with TRBD2 matching over 8 bases. The J segment lost 10 bases and the V segment lost 5 bases, leaving 10 bases of the junction unmatched. Germline V gene lookup returns CDR1 SGHAT and CDR2 FQDESV (reference sequence). This CDR3 has 14 amino acids. CDR3 DNA: TGTGCCAGCAGCCCGGTCGGGGGGGCCCGAGAGCAGTTCTTC. Translated: CASSPVGGAREQFF.

The V and J genes are TRBV28 and TRBJ1-2; 10 positions match TRBD1. V was clipped by 6 bases and J by 7 bases; unmatched bases: 8. The CDR3 is 14 amino acids. CDR1 is MDHEN, CDR2 SYDVKM, per germline. CDR3 DNA: TGTGCCAGCAGCCATGGGACAGGGGTTTTTGGCTACACCTTC. Protein product: CASSHGTGVFGYTF.

Turning to this clonotype: This may be a read error: a much more frequent sequence differs by one nucleotide. The chain employs TRBV7-9 and TRBJ2-7; D gene ambiguous. Germline lookup yields CDR1 SEHNR and CDR2 FQNEAQ (reference sequence). Trimming removed 5 bases at V and 7 bases at J, with 12 bases between. The CDR3 runs to 12 residues. The CDR3 protein is CASSGQLNEQYF. CDR3 nucleotide sequence: TGTGCCAGCAGCGGCCAACTCAATGAGCAGTACTTC.

The sample holds a few counts of this clonotype. Possible read error: a much larger clone is one base away. The chain links TRBV10-3 to TRBJ2-1, with 7 positions matching TRBD2. V shed 0 bases, J shed 0 bases, and the junction held 8 bases outside the gene matches. In germline, CDR1 is ENHRY, CDR2 SYGVKD. The CDR3 length is 18 residues. The CDR3 reads CAISESRGRGDSYNEQFF. As DNA, the CDR3 is TGTGCCATCAGTGAGTCGCGGGGACGGGGGGACTCCTACAATGAGCAGTTCTTC.

Regarding this clonotype: A much larger clone differs from this one at a single base, so this may be a read error. The V call is TRBV3-1, the J call TRBJ2-7; D perhaps matches TRBD2 (6 bases). V lost 4 bases and J 5 bases, leaving 21 bases between the germline ends. Germline-derived CDR1 and CDR2 are LGHDT and YNNKEL (reference sequence). This CDR3 region has 16 residues. The chain's CDR3 is CASSRRKTRKRHEQYF. The CDR3 DNA reads TGTGCCAGCAGCCGAAGGAAGACTAGGAAGAGGCACGAGCAGTACTTC.

A few counts support this clonotype. The chain carries TRBV5-5 and TRBJ1-1; D is possibly TRBD1 (5 bases). The CDR3 length is 14 residues. CDR1 and CDR2 from the germline V gene are SGHKS and YYEKEE (reference sequence). The V end was cut by 7 bases, the J end by 0 bases, with 13 bases between. The CDR3 DNA sequence: TGTGCCAGCGGCCGCCGGGACTTGAACACTGAAGCTTTCTTT. Its protein is CASGRRDLNTEAFF.

The table lists this clonotype with many counts. This chain uses TRBV5-1 with TRBJ2-1; possible D gene TRBD2, 6 bases. CDR1 SGHRS and CDR2 YFSETQ come from the germline V gene. V was pared by 2 bases and J by 9 bases, with 18 bases between. The CDR3 is 15 amino acids. This CDR3 is CASSLAGRSRVEQFF. CDR3 bases: TGCGCCAGCAGCTTAGCAGGGAGGTCCCGGGTTGAGCAGTTCTTC.

This clonotype has a handful of counts. The J gene is TRBJ2-3, the V gene TRBV20-1; TRBD1 is a possible D gene (6 bases). Germline V lookup: CDR1 DFQATT, CDR2 SNEGSKA (reference sequence). CDR3 length: 12 amino acids. V lost 3 bases to trimming and J lost 10 bases, with 14 bases between them. The CDR3 nucleotides are TGCAGTGCTAGGTTTGGGGGCGGAGCGCAGTATTTT. It specifies CSARFGGGAQYF.

This sequence joins TRBV25-1 and TRBJ2-3; perhaps TRBD1 as D (5 bases). V was shortened by 4 bases and J by 2 bases, with 16 bases between the two germline ends. Per germline, CDR1 MGHDK and CDR2 SYGVNS. The CDR3 is made up of 16 amino acids. The CDR3 protein is CASSVATPRVTDTQYF. The DNA for the CDR3 is TGTGCCAGCAGTGTCGCCACCCCCAGGGTCACAGATACGCAGTATTTT.

This clonotype was detected many times. This chain uses TRBV3-1 with TRBJ2-5; D gene unclear. The germline V and J ends were trimmed by 3 bases and 4 bases, with 6 bases remaining between them. The CDR3 is made up of 12 amino acids. In germline, CDR1 is LGHDT, CDR2 YNNKEL (reference sequence). CDR3 protein: CASSQSAETQYF. CDR3 sequence (DNA): TGTGCCAGCAGCCAGTCAGCAGAGACCCAGTACTTC.

On this clonotype itself: One end of the junction varies from germline; a read error may be responsible. This chain connects TRBV7-3 to TRBJ2-3; no reliable D call. The CDR3 has 12 residues. Germline loops: CDR1 SGHTA, CDR2 FQGTGA. CDR3 nucleotides: TGTGCCAGCAGTCCTGGCACAGATATGCAGTATTTT. This encodes CASSPGTDMQYF.

This clonotype was found many times. The V and J genes are TRBV11-2 and TRBJ2-1, with TRBD2 as a possible D gene (6 bases). The CDR3 is 16 residues long. Trimming removed 0 bases at V and 0 bases at J, with 9 bases between. Germline CDR1 is SGHAT and CDR2 is FQNNGV. The CDR3 reads CASSLDYGSSYNEQFF. CDR3 DNA sequence: TGTGCCAGCAGCTTAGATTACGGGAGCTCCTACAATGAGCAGTTCTTC.

This chain connects TRBV3-1 to TRBJ1-2; D remains ambiguous. Germline values: CDR1 LGHDT, CDR2 YNNKEL (reference sequence). V was cut by 1 base and J by 5 bases, with 14 bases left in between. The CDR3 covers 15 residues. The CDR3 DNA follows: TGTGCCAGCAGCCAAGGCGGAGCAATTTCGTATGGCTACACCTTC. Encoded protein: CASSQGGAISYGYTF.

The chain links TRBV27 to TRBJ2-4; TRBD1 matches 10 bases. The end of the DNA aligns better with TRBJ2-5, so the J call may be wrong. The CDR3 consists of 15 residues. The germline V gene encodes CDR1 MNHEY and CDR2 SMNVEV (reference sequence). CDR3 nucleotide sequence: TGTGCCAGCAGTTCGGACAGGGGGGGGTGGGAGACCCAGTACTTC. Protein: CASSSDRGGWETQYF.

This clonotype was observed many times. The chain has TRBV6-2 or TRBV6-3 and TRBJ2-1; possibly TRBD2 for D (5 bases). In germline, CDR1 is MNHEY, CDR2 SVGEGT. CDR3 length: 16 amino acids. Trimming pared 4 bases from V and 10 bases from J, leaving 23 bases between. The CDR3 loop is CASSLALLFGKGEQFF. The CDR3 bases are TGTGCCAGCAGTTTGGCTCTTCTTTTCGGGAAGGGCGAGCAGTTCTTC.

Ten or more counts support this clonotype. The chain recombines TRBV18 with TRBJ2-5; D not resolved. The CDR3 loop spans 12 amino acids. V lost 6 bases to trimming and J lost 3 bases, with 8 bases between them. Per germline, CDR1 KGHSH and CDR2 LQKENI. CDR3 protein: CASSKREETQYF. Here the CDR3 DNA reads TGTGCCAGCTCGAAAAGGGAAGAGACCCAGTACTTC.